The rows below give T cell receptor beta chains drawn from one sample of a study of T-cell memory formation after mild COVID-19. MiXCR was run by TCRdb on the 5' RACE reads, yielding one entry per CDR3 protein. This table holds hundreds of thousands of distinct CDR3 sequences, about 22% found once. The sequenced material came from PBMCs or a T cell subset sorted from them (not recorded which). The receptors originated from an adult woman who had mild COVID-19 (a few samples of this study predate the infection). Cell type and time point are not known. CDR3s include the opening cysteine and the closing phenylalanine or tryptophan. Fields, in order: V gene, clone size, D gene, J gene, CDR3 DNA, CDR3 protein. A D gene is named only where the DNA matches it firmly. Expanded clones get a size class; other rows say once, few or many, or leave the size out.

v_call: TRBV7-9
clone_size: few
d_call: TRBD1
j_call: TRBJ1-1
cdr3_nt: TGTGCCAGCAGGGAACAGGGGGACGCTGAAGCTTTCTTT
cdr3_aa: CASREQGDAEAFF

v_call: TRBV4-2
clone_size: few
d_call: NA
j_call: TRBJ1-2
cdr3_nt: TGTGCCAGCAGCCAAGCTCCTACAGGGAACTATGGCTACACCTTC
cdr3_aa: CASSQAPTGNYGYTF

v_call: TRBV7-2
clone_size: NA
d_call: NA
j_call: TRBJ2-1
cdr3_nt: TGTGCCAGCAGCTCCGGACTATCCCTCGAGCAGTTCTTC
cdr3_aa: CASSSGLSLEQFF

v_call: TRBV2
clone_size: NA
d_call: TRBD1
j_call: TRBJ1-5
cdr3_nt: TGTGCCAGCAGCAAACAGGGGTACAAGGGCAATCAGCCCCAGCATTTT
cdr3_aa: CASSKQGYKGNQPQHF

v_call: TRBV27
clone_size: few
d_call: NA
j_call: TRBJ2-5
cdr3_nt: TGTGCCAGCAGTTATTTCGGAACCTCACAAGAGACCCAGTACTTC
cdr3_aa: CASSYFGTSQETQYF

v_call: TRBV9
clone_size: NA
d_call: TRBD1
j_call: TRBJ2-7
cdr3_nt: TGTGCCAGCAGCGTAGGGACAGGAAGTGGCGAGCAGTACTTC
cdr3_aa: CASSVGTGSGEQYF

v_call: TRBV4-2
clone_size: NA
d_call: NA
j_call: TRBJ2-1
cdr3_nt: TGTGCCAGCAGCCAAGGAGAGGAGCAGTTCTTC
cdr3_aa: CASSQGEEQFF

v_call: TRBV3-1
clone_size: few
d_call: NA
j_call: TRBJ2-2
cdr3_nt: TGTGCCAGCACCCCAAAGAACACCGGGGAGCTGTTTTTT
cdr3_aa: CASTPKNTGELFF

v_call: TRBV6-5
clone_size: NA
d_call: TRBD1
j_call: TRBJ2-5
cdr3_nt: TGTGCCAGCAGTTACCACAGGGGAGCTCAAGAGACCCAGTACTTC
cdr3_aa: CASSYHRGAQETQYF

v_call: TRBV15
clone_size: NA
d_call: NA
j_call: TRBJ1-2
cdr3_nt: TGTGCCACCAGCAGGGGCGCCACAGGCTATGGCTACACCTTC
cdr3_aa: CATSRGATGYGYTF